These T cell receptor beta chains were read from a single sample in a study of memory CD4+ T cells and cytomegalovirus serostatus. Profiling relied on immunoSEQ multiplex PCR, and the TCRdb table lists in-frame clones only, not all of them. The repertoire holds 80,000 or so clones, with about 73% as singletons. Material for sequencing was memory CD4+ T cells from blood. The receptors shown here come from an adult in good health and CMV-seropositive. Each CDR3 is given with its conserved first and last residue. The order of the fields is V gene, J gene, clone size, D gene, CDR3 protein, CDR3 DNA. The D gene is left open where the match is weak. Clone size is stated in some rows and not others, as once, few, many or a class when expanded.

V: TRBV14
J: TRBJ1-4
size: .
D: .
CDR3: CASSLYGRESTNEKLFF
DNA: TGTGCCAGCAGCCTATACGGACGGGAGTCAACTAATGAAAAACTGTTTTTT

V: TRBV6-5
J: TRBJ1-1
size: .
D: .
CDR3: CASTRRRNTEAFF
DNA: TGTGCCAGCACCAGGAGGAGGAACACTGAAGCTTTCTTT

V: TRBV7-6
J: TRBJ2-1
size: .
D: .
CDR3: CASSRVEPGYNEQFF
DNA: TGTGCCAGCAGCAGAGTCGAGCCAGGGTACAATGAGCAGTTCTTC

V: TRBV11-2
J: TRBJ1-1
size: .
D: .
CDR3: CASSSSGTMNTEAFF
DNA: TGTGCCAGCAGCTCCTCCGGGACCATGAACACTGAAGCTTTCTTT

V: TRBV10-2
J: TRBJ1-5
size: .
D: .
CDR3: CASRDPDDQPQHF
DNA: TGCGCCAGCAGAGATCCCGACGATCAGCCCCAGCATTTT

V: TRBV7-2
J: TRBJ1-2
size: .
D: TRBD1
CDR3: CASSLTTGYKGYGYTF
DNA: TGTGCCAGCAGCCTAACGACAGGGTATAAGGGTTATGGCTACACCTTC

V: TRBV7-2
J: TRBJ1-6
size: once
D: .
CDR3: CASSLVGEAANSPLHF
DNA: TGTGCCAGCAGCTTAGTAGGAGAGGCCGCGAATTCACCCCTCCACTTT

V: TRBV7-9
J: TRBJ2-5
size: .
D: TRBD2
CDR3: CASTALIGPGLAEETQYF
DNA: TGTGCCAGCACCGCACTAATTGGGCCGGGGCTAGCGGAAGAGACCCAGTACTTC

V: TRBV7-2
J: TRBJ1-5
size: .
D: .
CDR3: CASSSQGIRLRQPQHF
DNA: TGTGCCAGCAGCTCCCAGGGAATCCGGTTACGTCAGCCCCAGCATTTT

V: TRBV15
J: TRBJ1-5
size: .
D: .
CDR3: CATSREANQPQHF
DNA: TGTGCCACCAGCAGAGAGGCGAATCAGCCCCAGCATTTT

V: TRBV29-1
J: TRBJ2-7
size: .
D: .
CDR3: CSVDDGTVEQYF
DNA: TGCAGCGTGGATGACGGGACTGTCGAGCAGTACTTC

V: TRBV11-3
J: TRBJ2-2
size: once
D: .
CDR3: CASSLSPVQGGELFF
DNA: TGTGCCAGCAGCTTATCCCCAGTCCAGGGCGGGGAGCTGTTTTTT

V: TRBV7-6
J: TRBJ1-2
size: .
D: .
CDR3: CASSLDGGTGYGYTF
DNA: TGTGCCAGCAGCTTAGACGGGGGAACCGGCTATGGCTACACCTTC

V: TRBV6-1
J: TRBJ2-5
size: .
D: .
CDR3: CASSVSPGWETQYF
DNA: TGTGCCAGCAGTGTTTCACCTGGGTGGGAGACCCAGTACTTC

V: TRBV4-3
J: TRBJ1-5
size: once
D: .
CDR3: CASSQELNEGNQPQHF
DNA: TGCGCCAGCAGCCAAGAATTGAATGAAGGCAATCAGCCCCAGCATTTT

V: TRBV7-2
J: TRBJ1-2
size: .
D: TRBD1
CDR3: CASSSGTADYGYTF
DNA: TGTGCCAGCAGCTCCGGGACAGCAGACTATGGCTACACCTTC

V: TRBV29-1
J: TRBJ1-1
size: .
D: .
CDR3: CSISGTPNTEAFF
DNA: TGCAGCATAAGCGGGACACCGAACACTGAAGCTTTCTTT

V: TRBV7-9
J: TRBJ2-3
size: few
D: TRBD2
CDR3: CASSFSSGSGGDTQYF
DNA: TGTGCCAGCAGCTTTTCTAGCGGGAGTGGTGGGGATACGCAGTATTTT